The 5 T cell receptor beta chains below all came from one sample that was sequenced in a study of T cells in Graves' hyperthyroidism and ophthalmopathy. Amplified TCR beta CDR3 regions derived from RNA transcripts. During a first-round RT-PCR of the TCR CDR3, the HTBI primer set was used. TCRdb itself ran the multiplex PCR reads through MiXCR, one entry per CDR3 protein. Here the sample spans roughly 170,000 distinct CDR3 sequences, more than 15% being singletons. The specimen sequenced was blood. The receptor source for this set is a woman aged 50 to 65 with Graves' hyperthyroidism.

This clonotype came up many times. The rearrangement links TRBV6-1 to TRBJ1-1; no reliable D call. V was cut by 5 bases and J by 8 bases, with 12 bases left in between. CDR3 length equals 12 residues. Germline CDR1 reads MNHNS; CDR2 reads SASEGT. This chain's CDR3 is CASSFAGSEAFF. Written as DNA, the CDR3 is TGTGCCAGCAGTTTCGCAGGTTCCGAAGCTTTCTTT.

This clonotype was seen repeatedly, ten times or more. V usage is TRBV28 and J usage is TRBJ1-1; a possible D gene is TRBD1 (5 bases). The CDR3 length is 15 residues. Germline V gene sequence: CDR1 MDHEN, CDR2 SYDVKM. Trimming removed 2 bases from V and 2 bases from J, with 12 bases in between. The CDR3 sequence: CASSLAGETNTEAFF. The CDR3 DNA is TGTGCCAGCAGTTTAGCGGGGGAAACTAACACTGAAGCTTTCTTT. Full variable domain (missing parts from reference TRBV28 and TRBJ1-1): DVKVTQSSRYLVKRTGEKVFLECVQDMDHENMFWYRQDPGLGLRLIYFSYDVKMKEKGDIPEGYSVSREKKERFSLILESASTNQTSMYLCASSLAGETNTEAFFGQGTRLTVV.

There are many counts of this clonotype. CDR3 DNA: TGTGCCAGCTCCTTGAGCGGGGGACCTCAAGAGACCCAGTACTTC. Its protein is CASSLSGGPQETQYF. The chain combines TRBV18 with TRBJ2-5; 8 bases map to TRBD2. CDR3 length equals 15 residues. The V gene's germline CDR1 is KGHSH and CDR2 LQKENI. J was trimmed by 2 bases and V by 6 bases; bases with no gene match: 8.

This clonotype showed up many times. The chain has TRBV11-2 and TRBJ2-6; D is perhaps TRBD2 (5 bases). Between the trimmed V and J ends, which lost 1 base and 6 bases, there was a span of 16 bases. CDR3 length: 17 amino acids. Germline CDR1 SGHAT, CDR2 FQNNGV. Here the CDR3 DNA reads TGTGCCAGCAGCTTAGGAGGGAATCAGCTGTCGGCCAACGTCCTGACTTTC. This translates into CASSLGGNQLSANVLTF.

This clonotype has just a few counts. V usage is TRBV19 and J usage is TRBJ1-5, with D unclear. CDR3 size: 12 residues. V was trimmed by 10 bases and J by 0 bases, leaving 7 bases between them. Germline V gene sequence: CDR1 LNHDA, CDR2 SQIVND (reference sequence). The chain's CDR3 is CATGYSNQPQHF. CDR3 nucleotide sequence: TGTGCCACCGGATATAGCAATCAGCCCCAGCATTTT.